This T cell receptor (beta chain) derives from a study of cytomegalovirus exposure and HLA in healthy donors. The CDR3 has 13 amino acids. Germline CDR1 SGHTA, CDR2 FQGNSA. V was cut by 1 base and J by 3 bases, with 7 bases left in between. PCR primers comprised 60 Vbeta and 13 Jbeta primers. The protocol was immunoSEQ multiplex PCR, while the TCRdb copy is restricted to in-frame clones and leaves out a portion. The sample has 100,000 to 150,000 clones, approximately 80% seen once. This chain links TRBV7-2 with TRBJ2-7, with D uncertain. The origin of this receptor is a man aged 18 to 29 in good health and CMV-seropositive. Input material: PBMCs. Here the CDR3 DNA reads TGTGCCAGCAGCTTAGGTGGGCGCTACGAGCAGTACTTC. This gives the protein CASSLGGRYEQYF.